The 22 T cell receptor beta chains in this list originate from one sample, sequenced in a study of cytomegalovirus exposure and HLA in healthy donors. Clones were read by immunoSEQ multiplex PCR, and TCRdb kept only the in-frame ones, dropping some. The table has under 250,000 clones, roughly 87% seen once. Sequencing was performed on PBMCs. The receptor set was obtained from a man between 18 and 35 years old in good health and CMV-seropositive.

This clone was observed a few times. The CDR3 sequence: CSVSTGTGGLLPTEAFF. The CDR3 bases are TGCAGCGTATCTACCGGGACAGGGGGCCTATTGCCCACTGAAGCTTTCTTT. The rearrangement joins TRBV29-1 to TRBJ1-1, with TRBD1 identical over 12 bases. Germline V gene lookup returns CDR1 SQVTM and CDR2 ANQGSEA. The CDR3 is made up of 17 amino acids. Trimming took 6 bases from V and 4 from J; bases not matched to a gene: 15.

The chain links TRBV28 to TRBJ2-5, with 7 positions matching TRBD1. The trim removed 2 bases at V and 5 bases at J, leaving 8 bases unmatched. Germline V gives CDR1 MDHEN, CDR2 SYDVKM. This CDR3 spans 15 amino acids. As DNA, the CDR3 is TGTGCCAGCAGTTTAGTGACAGGGTCTCGGGAGACCCAGTACTTC. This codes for CASSLVTGSRETQYF.

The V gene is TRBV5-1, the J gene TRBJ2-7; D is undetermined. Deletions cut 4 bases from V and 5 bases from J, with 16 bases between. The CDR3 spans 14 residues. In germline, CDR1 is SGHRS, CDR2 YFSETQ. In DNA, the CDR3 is TGCGCCAGCAGCCCCCCTGCGAATCCTAACGAGCAGTACTTC. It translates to CASSPPANPNEQYF.

The CDR3 here is CASSFYSNQPQHF. CDR3 coding DNA: TGTGCCAGCAGTTTCTATAGCAATCAGCCCCAGCATTTT. This chain links TRBV27 with TRBJ1-5; D unclear. The CDR3 length is 13 residues. Germline loops: CDR1 MNHEY, CDR2 SMNVEV (reference sequence). Trimming took 3 bases from V and 0 from J, leaving 3 bases between them.

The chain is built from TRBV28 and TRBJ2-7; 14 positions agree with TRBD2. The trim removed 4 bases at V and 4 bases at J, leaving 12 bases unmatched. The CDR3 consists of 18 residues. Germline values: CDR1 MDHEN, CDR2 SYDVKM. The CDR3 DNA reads TGTGCCAGCAGTTCTGGGGGACTAGCGGGAGAAGGGGTGTACGAGCAGTACTTC. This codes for CASSSGGLAGEGVYEQYF.

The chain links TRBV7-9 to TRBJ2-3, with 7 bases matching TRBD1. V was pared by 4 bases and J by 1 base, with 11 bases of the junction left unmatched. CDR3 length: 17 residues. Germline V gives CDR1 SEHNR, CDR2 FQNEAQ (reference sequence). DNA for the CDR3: TGTGCCAGCAGCTCAACGCCCGGACAGGCCGGCACAGATACGCAGTATTTT. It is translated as CASSSTPGQAGTDTQYF.

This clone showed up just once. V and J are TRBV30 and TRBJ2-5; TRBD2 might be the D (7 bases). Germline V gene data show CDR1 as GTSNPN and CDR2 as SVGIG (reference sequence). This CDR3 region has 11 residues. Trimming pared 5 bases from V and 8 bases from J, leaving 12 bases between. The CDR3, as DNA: TGTGCCTGGGGGGGGGCCGCTACCCAGTACTTC. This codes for CAWGGAATQYF.

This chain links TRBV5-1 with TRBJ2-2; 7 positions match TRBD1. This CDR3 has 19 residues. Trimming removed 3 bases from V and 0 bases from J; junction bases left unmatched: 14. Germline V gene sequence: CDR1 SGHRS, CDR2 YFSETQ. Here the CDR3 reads CASSWTRFYGTANTGELFF. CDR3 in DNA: TGCGCCAGCAGCTGGACCCGGTTTTACGGGACAGCGAACACCGGGGAGCTGTTTTTT.

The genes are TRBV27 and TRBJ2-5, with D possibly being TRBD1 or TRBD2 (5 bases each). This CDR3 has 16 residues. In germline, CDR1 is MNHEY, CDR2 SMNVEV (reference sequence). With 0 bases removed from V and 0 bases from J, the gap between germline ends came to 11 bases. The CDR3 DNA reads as TGTGCCAGCAGTTTATCGGTCGGGACGTACCAAGAGACCCAGTACTTC. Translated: CASSLSVGTYQETQYF.

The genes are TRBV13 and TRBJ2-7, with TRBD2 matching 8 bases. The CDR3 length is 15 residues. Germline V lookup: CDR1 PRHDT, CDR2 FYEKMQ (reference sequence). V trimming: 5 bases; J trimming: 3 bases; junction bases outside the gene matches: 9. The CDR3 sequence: CASSLAGGGYYEQYF. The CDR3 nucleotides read TGTGCCAGCAGCCTCGCGGGGGGTGGTTACTACGAGCAGTACTTC. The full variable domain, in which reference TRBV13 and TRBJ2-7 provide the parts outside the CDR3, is AAGVIQSPRHLIKEKRETATLKCYPIPRHDTVYWYQQGPGQDPQFLISFYEKMQSDKGSIPDRFSAQQFSDYHSELNMSSLELGDSALYFCASSLAGGGYYEQYFGPGTRLTVT.

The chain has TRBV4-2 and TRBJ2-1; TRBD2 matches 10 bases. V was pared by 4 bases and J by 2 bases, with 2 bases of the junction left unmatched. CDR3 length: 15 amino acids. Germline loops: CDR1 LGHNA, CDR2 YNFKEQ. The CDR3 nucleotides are TGTGCCAGCAGCCCACTAGCGGGGACCTACAATGAGCAGTTCTTC. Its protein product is CASSPLAGTYNEQFF.

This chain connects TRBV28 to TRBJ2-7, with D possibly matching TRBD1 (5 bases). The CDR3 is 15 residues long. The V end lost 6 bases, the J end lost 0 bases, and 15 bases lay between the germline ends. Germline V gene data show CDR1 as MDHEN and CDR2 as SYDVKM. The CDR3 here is CASSWAGRSSYEQYF. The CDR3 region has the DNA TGTGCCAGCAGCTGGGCAGGGCGGAGCTCCTACGAGCAGTACTTC. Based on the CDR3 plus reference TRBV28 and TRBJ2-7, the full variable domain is DVKVTQSSRYLVKRTGEKVFLECVQDMDHENMFWYRQDPGLGLRLIYFSYDVKMKEKGDIPEGYSVSREKKERFSLILESASTNQTSMYLCASSWAGRSSYEQYFGPGTRLTVT.

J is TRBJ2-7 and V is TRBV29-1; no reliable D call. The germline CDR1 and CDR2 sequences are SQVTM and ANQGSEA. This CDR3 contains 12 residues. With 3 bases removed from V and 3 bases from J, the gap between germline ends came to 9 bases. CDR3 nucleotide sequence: TGCAGCGTTGAGGCTAGAAACTACGAGCAGTACTTC. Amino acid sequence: CSVEARNYEQYF.

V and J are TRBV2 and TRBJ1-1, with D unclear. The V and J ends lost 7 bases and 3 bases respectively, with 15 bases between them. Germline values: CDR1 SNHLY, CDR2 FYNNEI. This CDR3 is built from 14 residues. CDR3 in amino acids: CASKPVREDTEAFF. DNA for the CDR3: TGTGCCAGCAAACCCGTTAGGGAAGACACTGAAGCTTTCTTT.

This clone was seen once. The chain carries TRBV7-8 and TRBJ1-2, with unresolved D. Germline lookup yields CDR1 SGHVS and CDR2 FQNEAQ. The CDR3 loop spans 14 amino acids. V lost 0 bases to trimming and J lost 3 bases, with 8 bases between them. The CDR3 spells CASSLASSDYGYTF. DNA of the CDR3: TGTGCCAGCAGCTTAGCGAGCAGCGACTATGGCTACACCTTC. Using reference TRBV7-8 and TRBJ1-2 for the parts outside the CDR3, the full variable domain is GAGVSQSPRYKVAKRGQDVALRCDPISGHVSLFWYQQALGQGPEFLTYFQNEAQLDKSGLPSDRFFAERPEGSVSTLKIQRTQQEDSAVYLCASSLASSDYGYTFGSGTRLTVV.

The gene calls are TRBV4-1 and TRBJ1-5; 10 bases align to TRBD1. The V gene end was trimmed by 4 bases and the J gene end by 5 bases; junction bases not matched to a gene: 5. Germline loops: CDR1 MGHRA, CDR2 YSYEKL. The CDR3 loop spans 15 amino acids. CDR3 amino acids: CASSRADRGYQPQHF. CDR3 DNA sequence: TGCGCCAGCAGCCGCGCGGACAGGGGGTATCAGCCCCAGCATTTT.

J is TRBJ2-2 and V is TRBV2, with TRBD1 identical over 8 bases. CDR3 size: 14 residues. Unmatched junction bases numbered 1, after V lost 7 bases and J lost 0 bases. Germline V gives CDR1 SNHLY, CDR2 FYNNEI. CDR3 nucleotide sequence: TGTGCCAGCAAGGGACAGGCGAACACCGGGGAGCTGTTTTTT. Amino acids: CASKGQANTGELFF.

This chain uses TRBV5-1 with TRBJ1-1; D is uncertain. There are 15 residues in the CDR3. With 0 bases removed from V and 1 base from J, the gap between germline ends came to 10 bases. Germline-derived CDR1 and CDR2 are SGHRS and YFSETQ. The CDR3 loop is CASSLEVRQNTEAFF. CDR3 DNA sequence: TGCGCCAGCAGCTTGGAGGTCAGACAGAACACTGAAGCTTTCTTT. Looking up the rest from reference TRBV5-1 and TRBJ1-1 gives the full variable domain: KAGVTQTPRYLIKTRGQQVTLSCSPISGHRSVSWYQQTPGQGLQFLFEYFSETQRNKGNFPGRFSGRQFSNSRSEMNVSTLELGDSALYLCASSLEVRQNTEAFFGQGTRLTVV.

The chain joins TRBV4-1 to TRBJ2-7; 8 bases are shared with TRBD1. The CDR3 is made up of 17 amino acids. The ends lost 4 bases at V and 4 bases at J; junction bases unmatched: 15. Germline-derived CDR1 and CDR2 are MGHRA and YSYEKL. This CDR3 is CASSPASARGRGYEQYF. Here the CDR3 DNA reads TGCGCCAGCAGCCCGGCTTCGGCCAGGGGGCGCGGGTACGAGCAGTACTTC.

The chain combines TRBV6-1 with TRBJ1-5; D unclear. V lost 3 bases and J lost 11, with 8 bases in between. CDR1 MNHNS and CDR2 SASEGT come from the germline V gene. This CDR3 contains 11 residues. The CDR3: CASSDSPSQHF. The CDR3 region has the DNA TGTGCCAGCAGTGACTCCCCCTCCCAGCATTTT.

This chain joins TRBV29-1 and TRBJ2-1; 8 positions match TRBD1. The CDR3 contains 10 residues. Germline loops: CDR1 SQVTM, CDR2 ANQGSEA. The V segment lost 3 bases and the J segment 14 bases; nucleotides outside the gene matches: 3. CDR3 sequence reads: CSVEGTGEFF. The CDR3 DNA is TGCAGCGTTGAGGGGACAGGAGAGTTCTTC.

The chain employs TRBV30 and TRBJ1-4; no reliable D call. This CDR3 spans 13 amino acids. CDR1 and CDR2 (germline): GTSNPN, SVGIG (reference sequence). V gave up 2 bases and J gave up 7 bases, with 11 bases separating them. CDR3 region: CAWSRNMGEKLFF. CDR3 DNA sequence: TGTGCCTGGAGTAGGAACATGGGTGAAAAACTGTTTTTT.